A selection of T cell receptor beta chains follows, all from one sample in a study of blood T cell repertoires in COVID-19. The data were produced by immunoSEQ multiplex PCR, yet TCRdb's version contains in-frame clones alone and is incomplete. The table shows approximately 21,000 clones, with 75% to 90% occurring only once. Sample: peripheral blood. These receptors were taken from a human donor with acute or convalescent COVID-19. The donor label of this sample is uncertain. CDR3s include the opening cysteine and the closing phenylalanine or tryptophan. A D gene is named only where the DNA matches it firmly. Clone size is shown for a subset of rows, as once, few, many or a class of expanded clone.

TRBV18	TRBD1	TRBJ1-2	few	CASSRSGGDGYTF	TGTGCCAGCTCACGTTCAGGGGGCGATGGCTACACCTTC
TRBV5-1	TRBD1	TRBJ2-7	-	CASSLWGTGGFEQYF	TGCGCCAGCAGCTTGTGGGGGACAGGGGGCTTCGAGCAGTACTTC
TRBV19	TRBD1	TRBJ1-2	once	CASSIVGDSYGYTF	TGTGCCAGTAGTATAGTAGGGGACAGCTATGGCTACACCTTC
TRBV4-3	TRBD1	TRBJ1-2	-	CASSQDRGRGSGYTF	TGCGCCAGCAGCCAAGATCGAGGCAGGGGGAGTGGCTACACCTTC
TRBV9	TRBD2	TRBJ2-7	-	CASSVATGTSAYEQYF	TGTGCCAGCAGCGTAGCTACGGGGACTAGTGCCTACGAGCAGTACTTC
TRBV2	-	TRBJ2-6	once	CASSDRPNLSGANVLTF	TGTGCCAGCAGTGACAGGCCCAATCTCTCTGGGGCCAACGTCCTGACTTTC
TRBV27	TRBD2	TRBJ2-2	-	CASSLSRGGYTGELFF	TGTGCCAGCAGTTTATCACGGGGGGGGTACACCGGGGAGCTGTTTTTT
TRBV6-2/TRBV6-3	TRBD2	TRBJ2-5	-	CASSYPGRLAGAQETQYF	TGTGCCAGCAGTTACCCAGGACGGCTAGCGGGGGCCCAAGAGACCCAGTACTTC
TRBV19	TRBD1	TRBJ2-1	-	CASSTPGQGKYNEQFF	TGTGCCAGTAGTACCCCGGGACAGGGGAAATACAATGAGCAGTTCTTC
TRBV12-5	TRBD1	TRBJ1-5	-	CASGLGQGASNQPQHF	TGTGCTAGTGGTTTGGGACAGGGGGCCAGCAATCAGCCCCAGCATTTT
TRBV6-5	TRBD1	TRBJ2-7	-	CASTPRQGDEQYF	TGTGCCAGCACCCCAAGACAGGGCGACGAGCAGTACTTC
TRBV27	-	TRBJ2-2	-	CATQRGGYTGELFF	TGTGCCACCCAACGGGGTGGGTACACCGGGGAGCTGTTTTTT
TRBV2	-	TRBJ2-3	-	CASSPDPRDTQYF	TGTGCCAGCAGTCCCGACCCGAGGGATACGCAGTATTTT
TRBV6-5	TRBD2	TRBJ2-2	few	CASSSLAGETGAELFF	TGTGCCAGCAGTTCGCTAGCGGGGGAGACTGGAGCGGAGCTGTTTTTT
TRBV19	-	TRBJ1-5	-	CASSGARRDNQPQHF	TGTGCCAGTAGTGGGGCCCGGCGGGACAATCAGCCCCAGCATTTT
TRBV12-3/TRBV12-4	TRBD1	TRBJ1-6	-	CASLRGDSPLHF	TGTGCCAGTCTCAGGGGGGATTCACCCCTCCACTTT
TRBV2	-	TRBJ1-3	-	CASSQGYSGNTIYF	TGTGCCAGCAGTCAGGGATACTCTGGAAACACCATATATTTT
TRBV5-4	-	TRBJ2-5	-	CASSLELRQETQYF	TGTGCCAGCAGCTTAGAGTTGCGGCAAGAAACCCAGTACTTC
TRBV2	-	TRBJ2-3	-	CASTPNPQGATDTQYF	TGTGCCAGCACTCCTAATCCCCAGGGCGCCACAGATACGCAGTATTTT
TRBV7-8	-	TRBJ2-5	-	CASSTNGVTLGTQYF	TGTGCCAGCAGCACTAACGGGGTAACCTTGGGGACCCAGTACTTC
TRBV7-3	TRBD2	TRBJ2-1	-	CASSPGVGGGPPYNEQFF	TGTGCCAGCAGCCCTGGTGTGGGGGGAGGGCCTCCCTACAATGAGCAGTTCTTC
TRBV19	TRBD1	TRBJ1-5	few	CASSRDSGFGEPQHF	TGTGCCAGTAGTCGGGACAGTGGCTTTGGGGAACCCCAGCATTTT
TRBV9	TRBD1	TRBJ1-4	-	CASSPQGAGGEKLFF	TGTGCCAGCAGCCCCCAGGGGGCTGGGGGTGAAAAACTGTTTTTT
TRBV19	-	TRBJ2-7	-	CASSILWGPPYEQYF	TGTGCCAGTAGTATCTTATGGGGCCCCCCCTACGAGCAGTACTTC
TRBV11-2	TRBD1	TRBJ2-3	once	CASSLEGQGIDTQYF	TGTGCCAGCAGCCTAGAGGGACAGGGGATAGATACGCAGTATTTT
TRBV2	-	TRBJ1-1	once	CASIPDTNTEAFF	TGTGCCAGCATCCCGGACACGAACACTGAAGCTTTCTTT
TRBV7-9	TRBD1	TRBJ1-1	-	CASSQGTVMNTEAFF	TGTGCCAGCAGCCAGGGGACAGTCATGAACACTGAAGCTTTCTTT
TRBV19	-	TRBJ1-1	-	CASSIRAGTEAFF	TGTGCCAGTAGTATTAGGGCGGGGACTGAAGCTTTCTTT
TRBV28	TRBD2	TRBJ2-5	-	CASSPGLAGAETQYF	TGTGCCAGCAGCCCGGGACTAGCGGGAGCAGAGACCCAGTACTTC
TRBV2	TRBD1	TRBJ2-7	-	CASSFGQDSYEQYF	TGTGCCAGCAGTTTCGGACAGGACTCCTACGAGCAGTACTTC
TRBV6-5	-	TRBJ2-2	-	CASSRGLNTGELFF	TGTGCCAGCTCCAGGGGTCTTAACACCGGGGAGCTGTTTTTT
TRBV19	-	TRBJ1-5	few	CASSIMRDRGNQPQHF	TGTGCCAGTAGTATAATGAGAGACAGAGGTAATCAGCCCCAGCATTTT
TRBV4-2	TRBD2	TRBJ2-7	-	CASSPLGPAGGPREQYF	TGTGCCAGCAGCCCCCTCGGCCCAGCGGGGGGGCCGCGAGAGCAGTACTTC
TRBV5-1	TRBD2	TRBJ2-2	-	CASSPKGLAGTGELFF	TGCGCCAGCAGCCCGAAGGGACTAGCGGGGACCGGGGAGCTGTTTTTT
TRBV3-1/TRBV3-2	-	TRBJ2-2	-	CASSHDRITGELFF	TGTGCCAGCAGTCACGACAGGATCACCGGGGAGCTGTTTTTT
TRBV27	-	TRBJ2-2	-	CASSLTRTGELFF	TGTGCCAGCAGTCTCACTAGGACCGGGGAGCTGTTTTTT
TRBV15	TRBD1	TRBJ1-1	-	CATSRDPQGAIEAFF	TGTGCCACCAGCAGAGATCCTCAGGGGGCCATCGAAGCTTTCTTT
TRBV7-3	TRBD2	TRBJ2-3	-	CASSLSGLAVSTDTQYF	TGTGCCAGCAGCTTAAGTGGGCTAGCGGTGAGCACAGATACGCAGTATTTT
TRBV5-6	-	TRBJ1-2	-	CASSLSEGWSSYTF	TGTGCCAGCAGCTTGTCAGAGGGATGGAGTAGCTACACCTTC
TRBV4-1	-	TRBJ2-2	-	CASSQGALGELFF	TGCGCCAGCAGCCAGGGGGCGCTCGGGGAGCTGTTTTTT
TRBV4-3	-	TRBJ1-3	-	CASSQDSGNTIYF	TGCGCCAGCAGCCAAGACAGTGGAAACACCATATATTTT
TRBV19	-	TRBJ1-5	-	CASSIVPRAVSNQPQHF	TGTGCCAGTAGTATAGTTCCCAGGGCGGTCAGCAATCAGCCCCAGCATTTT
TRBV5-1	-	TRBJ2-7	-	CASSGEYEQYF	TGCGCCAGCAGCGGGGAGTACGAGCAGTACTTC
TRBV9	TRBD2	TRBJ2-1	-	CASSVHGSGRAVNEQFF	TGTGCCAGCAGTGTCCATGGAAGCGGGAGGGCCGTCAATGAGCAGTTCTTC
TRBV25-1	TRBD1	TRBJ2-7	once	CASSETGTGAYEQYF	TGTGCCAGCAGTGAAACCGGGACAGGGGCCTACGAGCAGTACTTC
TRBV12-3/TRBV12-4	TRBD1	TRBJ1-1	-	CASTLQGDTEAFF	TGTGCCAGCACCCTACAGGGGGACACTGAAGCTTTCTTT
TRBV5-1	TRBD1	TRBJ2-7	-	CATSRTGGNYEQYF	TGCGCCACCAGTCGGACAGGGGGGAACTACGAGCAGTACTTC
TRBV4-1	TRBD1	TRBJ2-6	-	CASSQTPGQGSSGANVLTF	TGCGCCAGCAGCCAAACTCCGGGACAGGGGAGCTCTGGGGCCAACGTCCTGACTTTC
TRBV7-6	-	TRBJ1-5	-	CASSSYSNQPQHF	TGTGCCAGCAGCTCCTATAGCAATCAGCCCCAGCATTTT
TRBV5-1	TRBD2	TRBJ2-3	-	CASSLRTSGLSTDTQYF	TGCGCCAGCAGCCTACGGACTAGCGGCCTTAGCACAGATACGCAGTATTTT
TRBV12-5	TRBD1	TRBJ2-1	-	CASGLVLGDRGPRSSYNEQFF	TGTGCTAGTGGTTTGGTACTCGGGGACAGGGGGCCCCGGAGCTCCTACAATGAGCAGTTCTTC
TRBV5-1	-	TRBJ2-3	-	CASTPGTDTQYF	TGCGCCAGCACCCCGGGCACAGATACGCAGTATTTT
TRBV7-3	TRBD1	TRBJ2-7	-	CASSPNGGTGLEQYF	TGTGCCAGCAGCCCTAACGGCGGGACAGGGCTCGAGCAGTACTTC
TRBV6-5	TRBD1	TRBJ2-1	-	CASSLRTGGTEQFF	TGTGCCAGCAGTCTCCGGACAGGGGGCACTGAGCAGTTCTTC
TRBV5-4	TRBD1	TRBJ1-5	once	CASSLVLQGAPSNQPQHF	TGTGCCAGCAGCTTGGTTCTACAGGGGGCACCTAGCAATCAGCCCCAGCATTTT